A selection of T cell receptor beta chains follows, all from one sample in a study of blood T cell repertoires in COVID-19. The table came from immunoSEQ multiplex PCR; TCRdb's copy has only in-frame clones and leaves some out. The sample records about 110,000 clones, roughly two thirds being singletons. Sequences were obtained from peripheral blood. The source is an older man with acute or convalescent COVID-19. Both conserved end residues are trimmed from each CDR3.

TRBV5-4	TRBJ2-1	ASSNTVNNEQF
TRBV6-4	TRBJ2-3	ASSKELTDTQY
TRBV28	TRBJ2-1	ASIEGGPYNEQF
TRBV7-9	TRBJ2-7	ASSWRYQQRSSYEQY
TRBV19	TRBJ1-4	ASRPGQRNEKLF
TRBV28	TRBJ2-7	ASSRPDSWASGASSYEQY
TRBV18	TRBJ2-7	ASSPETRAYEQY
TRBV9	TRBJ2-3	ASSLTGLSTDTQY
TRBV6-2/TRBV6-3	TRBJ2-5	ASSTPGKETQY
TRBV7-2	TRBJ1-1	ASTPGAVAEAF
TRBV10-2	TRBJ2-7	ASSEDGGRVV
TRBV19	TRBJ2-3	ASALGTGKDTQY
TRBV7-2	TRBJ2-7	ASSLDTGAIYEQY
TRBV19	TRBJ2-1	ASSMTGLAGNEQF
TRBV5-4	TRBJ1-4	ASSFTGLNEKLF
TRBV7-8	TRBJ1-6	ASSLDQGGNSPLH
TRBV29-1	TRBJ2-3	SAYLGTASTDTQY
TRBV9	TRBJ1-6	ASTEGLTYNSPLH
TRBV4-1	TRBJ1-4	ASSQGQGQTNEKLF
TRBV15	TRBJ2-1	ATSRRSGRGNNEQF
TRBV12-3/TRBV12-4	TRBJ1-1	ASSLGVAEAF
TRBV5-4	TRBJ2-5	ASSLSGRAGETQY
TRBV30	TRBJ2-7	AWRNSREQY